The next 7 T cell receptor beta chains were all read from a single sample in a study of response to subunit inactivated influenza vaccine (dated by TCRdb to about 2018). Libraries were constructed by RT-PCR. These reads were obtained on an Illumina HiSeq 2500. In-frame beta chains were kept once TCRdb had trimmed the public reads at Q25 with fastp and called clones with MiXCR. Each CDR3 protein gets just one entry, which takes the most common genes and DNA from the rows behind it. The sample profile shows 650,000 to 700,000 distinct CDR3 sequences; 15% to 18% of them were found once. The ten largest clones capture roughly 10% of the sample. Sequencing used PBMCs from blood, obtained 12 days after vaccination. These receptor sequences come from a man in his fifties who received an inactivated influenza vaccine. Donor details come from another sample of the same person, matched by shared clones.

This clonotype was recorded many times. The rearrangement uses TRBV12-3 or TRBV12-4 and TRBJ1-2, with unresolved D. V lost 6 bases and J lost 6, with 11 bases in between. The CDR3 contains 12 residues. The CDR3 DNA sequence: TGTGCCAGCAGGAGCCCGGGGAATGGCTACACCTTC. This codes for CASRSPGNGYTF.

This clonotype was found many times. The genes are TRBV12-3 or TRBV12-4 and TRBJ1-5; D is unclear. The CDR3 contains 13 residues. With 2 bases removed from V and 5 bases from J, the gap between germline ends came to 7 bases. In DNA, the CDR3 is TGTGCCAGCAGTTTAATGGAGTATCAGCCCCAGCATTTT. Translating gives CASSLMEYQPQHF.

This clonotype was seen ten or more times. The V call is TRBV5-1, the J call TRBJ2-1; TRBD2 aligns across 9 bases. Germline CDR1 reads SGHRS; CDR2 reads YFSETQ. Trimming at V came to 2 bases and at J to 9 bases, leaving 6 bases not matched to a gene. CDR3 size: 14 residues. In DNA form, the CDR3 reads TGCGCCAGCAGCTTCCCGCGGGAGGGTAGTGAGCAGTTCTTC. Translating it yields CASSFPREGSEQFF.

This clonotype came up many times. V gene TRBV4-2 combines with J gene TRBJ2-4; D is possibly TRBD2 (5 bases). The CDR3 totals 15 residues. Trimming removed 2 bases at V and 7 bases at J, with 15 bases between. Germline values: CDR1 LGHNA, CDR2 YNFKEQ. CDR3 sequence: CASSQSRGVLNIQYF. CDR3 bases: TGTGCCAGCAGCCAATCCCGGGGTGTTCTCAACATTCAGTACTTC.

This clonotype turned up a few times. The rearrangement uses TRBV13 and TRBJ2-3, with D unclear. CDR3 length equals 14 residues. V gave up 5 bases and J gave up 4 bases, with 13 bases separating them. In germline, CDR1 is PRHDT, CDR2 FYEKMQ (reference sequence). The chain's CDR3 is CASSPSNGPDTQYF. CDR3 in DNA: TGTGCCAGCAGCCCCTCTAACGGGCCAGATACGCAGTATTTT.

The chain joins TRBV5-1 to TRBJ2-3; D call uncertain. The germline gives CDR1 SGHRS, CDR2 YFSETQ. The CDR3 is 15 amino acids. The V gene lost 2 bases and the J gene lost 0 bases, with 10 bases spanning the gap. CDR3 residues: CASSFLPSSTDTQYF. The CDR3 nucleotides are TGCGCCAGCAGCTTCCTGCCCTCTAGCACAGATACGCAGTATTTT.

The V call is TRBV28, the J call TRBJ2-1; a weak D match, TRBD2 (6 bases). Germline assignment: CDR1 MDHEN and CDR2 SYDVKM. V gave up 6 bases and J gave up 1 base, with 13 bases separating them. The CDR3 totals 15 residues. Here the CDR3 reads CASRWGRGSYNEQFF. CDR3 in DNA: TGTGCCAGCAGATGGGGTCGGGGGTCCTACAATGAGCAGTTCTTC.